The 31 T cell receptor beta chains given below trace back to one sample, sequenced in a study of T cell responses to AZD1222 COVID-19 vaccine. TCRdb keeps only in-frame clones here, not all; method: immunoSEQ multiplex PCR. Here the sample spans under 200,000 clones, more than 80% being singletons. Sample: peripheral blood, taken 28 days after the second dose of the MenACWY control vaccine. These receptors all come from an adult who received the MenACWY meningococcal vaccine as a control.

This clone was seen a few times. The J gene is TRBJ2-7, the V gene TRBV5-1; 8 bases line up with TRBD1. Trimming took 4 bases from V and 4 from J; bases not matched to a gene: 7. Germline lookup yields CDR1 SGHRS and CDR2 YFSETQ. The CDR3 totals 14 residues. CDR3 coding DNA: TGCGCCAGCAGCCTTGGGACAGGCCAATACGAGCAGTACTTC. Translation gives CASSLGTGQYEQYF.

The chain has TRBV4-2 and TRBJ1-2, with 7 bases aligning to TRBD1. V was pared by 1 base and J by 4 bases, with 12 bases of the junction left unmatched. The CDR3 is made up of 17 amino acids. Germline lookup yields CDR1 LGHNA and CDR2 YNFKEQ. This CDR3 is CASSQAGGETGTYGYTF. DNA of the CDR3: TGTGCCAGCAGCCAAGCCGGGGGGGAGACAGGGACCTATGGCTACACCTTC.

The V and J genes are TRBV12-5 and TRBJ2-3, with D unclear. The germline gives CDR1 LGHNT, CDR2 FRNRAP. V was clipped by 3 bases and J by 8 bases, with 9 bases between them. This CDR3 has 12 amino acids. The CDR3 DNA reads as TGTGCTAGTGGTTTCCCCCGGTTTACGCAGTATTTT. It specifies CASGFPRFTQYF.

The chain links TRBV28 to TRBJ2-4; D not resolved. CDR3 length equals 15 residues. Trimming left V 5 bases short and J 3 bases short, with 14 bases between. Germline V gene data show CDR1 as MDHEN and CDR2 as SYDVKM. In DNA, the CDR3 is TGTGCCAGCAGTCCCATTGACTGGGACAAAAACATTCAGTACTTC. It encodes CASSPIDWDKNIQYF.

J is TRBJ2-2 and V is TRBV19, with a tentative D call TRBD1 (6 bases). V dropped 9 bases and J dropped 4 bases, with 21 bases sitting between them. This CDR3 comprises 16 residues. Germline CDR1 and CDR2: LNHDA and SQIVND (reference sequence). The CDR3 is CASLPQGFRGTGELFF. In DNA, the CDR3 is TGTGCCAGCCTACCACAGGGTTTTCGGGGCACCGGGGAGCTGTTTTTT.

This clone has just one count. This chain joins TRBV19 and TRBJ1-5; 8 nucleotides agree with TRBD1. Germline-derived CDR1 and CDR2 are LNHDA and SQIVND (reference sequence). CDR3 size: 18 residues. V lost 3 bases to trimming and J lost 2 bases; unmatched junction nucleotides: 12. This CDR3 is CASSMGRGREGGNQPQHF. The CDR3 nucleotides read TGTGCCAGTAGTATGGGCAGGGGGCGAGAAGGGGGCAATCAGCCCCAGCATTTT.

The rearrangement links TRBV15 to TRBJ2-7; unclear D gene. Trimming removed 0 bases from V and 6 bases from J, with 9 bases in between. The CDR3 loop spans 13 amino acids. Per germline, CDR1 LNHNV and CDR2 YYDKDF (reference sequence). In nucleotides, the CDR3 is TGTGCCACCAGCAGAGATCCTTCGCTCGAGCAGTACTTC. Translation gives CATSRDPSLEQYF.

This chain joins TRBV5-1 and TRBJ1-4; D is ambiguous. Germline V gene sequence: CDR1 SGHRS, CDR2 YFSETQ. The CDR3 covers 14 residues. V was pared by 1 base and J by 6 bases, with 10 bases between. The CDR3 DNA reads as TGCGCCAGCAGCTTGCGGGGTAGGGATGAAAAACTGTTTTTT. This sequence encodes CASSLRGRDEKLFF.

The CDR3 nucleotides read TGTGCCAGCAGGGACGGGACAGGGGGATTGCCCCAGCATTTT. Its translation: CASRDGTGGLPQHF. The chain employs TRBV28 and TRBJ1-5; 11 positions match TRBD1. Germline CDR1 is MDHEN and CDR2 is SYDVKM. The V segment lost 6 bases and the J segment 9 bases; nucleotides outside the gene matches: 7. This CDR3 comprises 14 residues.

The count of this clone is one. The chain links TRBV7-6 to TRBJ1-1; D is undetermined. CDR3 size: 14 residues. Germline CDR1 reads SGHVS; CDR2 reads FNYEAQ. V was trimmed by 5 bases and J by 10 bases, leaving 20 bases between them. This chain's CDR3 is CASSPTRLPRRAFF. The CDR3 DNA reads TGTGCCAGCAGCCCTACACGGTTGCCCCGTCGAGCTTTCTTT.

This chain uses TRBV6-5 with TRBJ1-4; D ambiguous. Trimming removed 6 bases at V and 4 bases at J, with 12 bases between. This CDR3 comprises 14 residues. Germline CDR1 and CDR2: MNHEY and SVGAGI. The CDR3 here is CASRIRAGNEKLFF. Here the CDR3 DNA reads TGTGCCAGCAGGATTAGGGCGGGTAATGAAAAACTGTTTTTT.

This rearrangement joins TRBV19 to TRBJ1-1; the D gene is possibly TRBD1 (6 bases). Trimming cost V 3 bases and J 1 base, with 9 bases left between them. The CDR3 contains 14 residues. The germline V gene encodes CDR1 LNHDA and CDR2 SQIVND (reference sequence). CDR3 in amino acids: CASSMGQANTEAFF. The CDR3 bases are TGTGCCAGTAGTATGGGACAAGCGAACACTGAAGCTTTCTTT.

A note on this clone: The sample contains more than one DNA sequence encoding this CDR3. CDR3 protein: CASSLSGNTIYF. DNA for the CDR3: TGTGCCAGCAGTTTATCTGGAAACACCATATATTTT. The rearrangement joins TRBV12-3 or TRBV12-4 to TRBJ1-3; D gene unclear. V lost 2 bases and J 1 base, leaving 0 bases between the germline ends. The CDR3 spans 12 residues.

CDR3 amino acids: CASSQDLGRGNTEAFF. The CDR3 DNA sequence: TGTGCCAGCAGCCAAGATCTGGGTAGAGGGAACACTGAAGCTTTCTTT. The chain employs TRBV14 and TRBJ1-1, with unresolved D. The V gene's germline CDR1 is SGHDN and CDR2 FVKESK. Trimming took off 0 bases at V and 1 base at J, with 12 bases between the two ends. This CDR3 region has 16 residues.

The V gene is TRBV9, the J gene TRBJ2-1; 10 nucleotides align to TRBD2. The CDR3 runs to 18 residues. Per germline, CDR1 SGDLS and CDR2 YYNGEE. V trimming: 0 bases; J trimming: 3 bases; junction bases outside the gene matches: 9. CDR3: CASSVELPGLANYNEQFF. The DNA of the CDR3 is TGTGCCAGCAGCGTAGAGCTCCCGGGACTAGCGAACTACAATGAGCAGTTCTTC.

The CDR3 DNA reads as TGTGCCAGCTCACGACCCCAGCCGGGACTAGCGTACTCCTACGAGCAGTACTTC. The encoded protein is CASSRPQPGLAYSYEQYF. The rearrangement links TRBV18 to TRBJ2-7; TRBD2 aligns across 10 bases. The CDR3 covers 18 residues. The V gene end was trimmed by 4 bases and the J gene end by 0 bases; junction bases not matched to a gene: 12. Germline CDR1 reads KGHSH; CDR2 reads LQKENI.

The chain recombines TRBV7-3 with TRBJ2-5; D is undetermined. Germline loops: CDR1 SGHTA, CDR2 FQGTGA. Deletions cut 3 bases from V and 5 bases from J, with 10 bases between. This CDR3 has 13 amino acids. The CDR3: CASSLTYLETQYF. In DNA form, the CDR3 reads TGTGCCAGCAGCTTGACCTATCTTGAGACCCAGTACTTC.

The CDR3: CASSRYTGTGQPQHF. The DNA of the CDR3 is TGTGCCAGCAGTAGATATACAGGGACGGGACAGCCCCAGCATTTT. This sequence joins TRBV28 and TRBJ1-5, with D possibly matching TRBD1 (6 bases). This CDR3 comprises 15 residues. Trimming stripped 5 bases from V and 7 bases from J, with 18 bases between. Germline V gives CDR1 MDHEN, CDR2 SYDVKM.

The V and J genes are TRBV19 and TRBJ1-5, with 10 bases fitting TRBD1. Germline CDR1 reads LNHDA; CDR2 reads SQIVND (reference sequence). V lost 3 bases to trimming and J lost 3 bases; unmatched junction nucleotides: 5. This CDR3 comprises 16 residues. The CDR3 DNA reads as TGTGCCAGTAGTATGTCCGGGACAGGGGACAATCAGCCCCAGCATTTT. This sequence encodes CASSMSGTGDNQPQHF.

The count of this clone is one. The chain joins TRBV11-3 to TRBJ2-4, with 10 bases that match TRBD1. V dropped 1 base and J dropped 2; count of bases not matched to a gene: 2. This CDR3 has 16 residues. Germline V gene data show CDR1 as SGHNT and CDR2 as YENEEA. The CDR3 region is CASSLGQGASKNIQYF. The DNA of the CDR3 is TGTGCCAGCAGCTTAGGACAGGGGGCTTCCAAAAACATTCAGTACTTC.

The chain combines TRBV4-3 with TRBJ2-7; D possibly corresponds to TRBD2 (5 bases). Trimming left V 1 base short and J 6 bases short, with 10 bases between. Germline V gene lookup returns CDR1 LGHNA and CDR2 YSLEER. The CDR3 covers 13 residues. The DNA for the CDR3 is TGCGCCAGCAGCCAAGTGGGCGGGCTCGAGCAGTACTTC. Protein: CASSQVGGLEQYF.

V usage is TRBV19 and J usage is TRBJ2-7, with 10 nucleotides matching TRBD2. Germline loops: CDR1 LNHDA, CDR2 SQIVND (reference sequence). This CDR3 contains 13 residues. V lost 8 bases to trimming and J lost 5 bases; unmatched junction nucleotides: 6. CDR3 nucleotide sequence: TGTGCCAGTCGCTCTAGCGGGAGTAACGAGCAGTACTTC. It translates to CASRSSGSNEQYF.

Of note for this clone: Other nucleotide sequences from this sample produce the same CDR3. Written as DNA, the CDR3 is TGTGCCAGCAGTTTTCCCGGTCAGCCCCAGCATTTT. The encoded protein is CASSFPGQPQHF. The chain joins TRBV12-3 or TRBV12-4 to TRBJ1-5; D gene ambiguous. The CDR3 extends over 12 amino acids. V dropped 3 bases and J dropped 6 bases, with 6 bases sitting between them.

J is TRBJ2-3 and V is TRBV15; D is undetermined. The V and J ends lost 5 bases and 5 bases respectively, with 8 bases between them. Germline-derived CDR1 and CDR2 are LNHNV and YYDKDF (reference sequence). The CDR3 is 12 residues long. Here the CDR3 reads CATSSLGDTQYF. CDR3 nucleotides: TGTGCCACCAGCTCGCTCGGAGATACGCAGTATTTT.

V usage is TRBV15 and J usage is TRBJ2-3; D is undetermined. Germline CDR1 reads LNHNV; CDR2 reads YYDKDF (reference sequence). V was clipped by 0 bases and J by 4 bases, with 11 bases between them. The CDR3 has 15 residues. CDR3 region: CATSRDVLGADTQYF. DNA of the CDR3: TGTGCCACCAGCAGAGACGTACTTGGGGCAGATACGCAGTATTTT.

The chain links TRBV7-3 to TRBJ1-1; no definite D call. Germline CDR1 SGHTA, CDR2 FQGTGA. The length of the CDR3 is 14 residues. Trimming cost V 4 bases and J 1 base, with 10 bases left between them. CDR3 region: CASSSGPGNTEAFF. CDR3 DNA sequence: TGTGCCAGCAGCTCCGGGCCAGGGAACACTGAAGCTTTCTTT. Full variable domain (outside the CDR3, taken from reference TRBV7-3 and TRBJ1-1): GAGVSQTPSNKVTEKGKYVELRCDPISGHTALYWYRQSLGQGPEFLIYFQGTGAADDSGLPNDRFFAVRPEGSVSTLKIQRTERGDSAVYLCASSSGPGNTEAFFGQGTRLTVV.

This rearrangement joins TRBV24-1 to TRBJ2-7; weak D call: TRBD1 (6 bases). The CDR3 totals 15 residues. The germline V gene encodes CDR1 KGHDR and CDR2 SFDVKD. V lost 4 bases and J 7 bases, leaving 19 bases between the germline ends. CDR3 sequence reads: CATSDPPGHSEEQYF. In nucleotides, the CDR3 is TGTGCCACCAGTGACCCCCCGGGACATTCGGAAGAGCAGTACTTC.

The count of this clone is one. The chain joins TRBV7-9 to TRBJ1-1; TRBD1 might be the D (6 bases). Germline-derived CDR1 and CDR2 are SEHNR and FQNEAQ (reference sequence). Deletions cut 5 bases from V and 7 bases from J, with 11 bases between. CDR3 length: 12 residues. CDR3 DNA sequence: TGTGCCAGCAGCCCGGACAGCGTTGAAGCTTTCTTT. Translated, it gives CASSPDSVEAFF.

This chain connects TRBV6-7 to TRBJ2-7; 7 nucleotides line up with TRBD1. TRBV6-7 is annotated as an ORF whose role is uncertain. J lost 0 bases, V lost 6 bases, and 8 bases had no gene match. CDR3 size: 15 residues. CDR3 region: CASSHRGPLSYEQYF. In nucleotides, the CDR3 is TGTGCCAGCAGCCATAGGGGGCCCCTCTCCTACGAGCAGTACTTC.

DNA for the CDR3: TGCGCCAGCAGCCAAGGATTTAATCGGGTGGGCGGGGAGCTGTTTTTT. Protein: CASSQGFNRVGGELFF. The V call is TRBV4-3, the J call TRBJ2-2; D is uncertain. Between the trimmed V and J ends, which lost 1 base and 7 bases, there was a span of 16 bases. Germline lookup yields CDR1 LGHNA and CDR2 YSLEER. CDR3 length: 16 residues.

V gene TRBV12-3 or TRBV12-4 combines with J gene TRBJ1-1; D is undetermined. Trimming removed 7 bases from V and 1 base from J, with 10 bases in between. The CDR3 is 13 amino acids. CDR3 nucleotide sequence: TGTGCCAGCACCCAGGTCGGGAACACTGAAGCTTTCTTT. This gives the protein CASTQVGNTEAFF.